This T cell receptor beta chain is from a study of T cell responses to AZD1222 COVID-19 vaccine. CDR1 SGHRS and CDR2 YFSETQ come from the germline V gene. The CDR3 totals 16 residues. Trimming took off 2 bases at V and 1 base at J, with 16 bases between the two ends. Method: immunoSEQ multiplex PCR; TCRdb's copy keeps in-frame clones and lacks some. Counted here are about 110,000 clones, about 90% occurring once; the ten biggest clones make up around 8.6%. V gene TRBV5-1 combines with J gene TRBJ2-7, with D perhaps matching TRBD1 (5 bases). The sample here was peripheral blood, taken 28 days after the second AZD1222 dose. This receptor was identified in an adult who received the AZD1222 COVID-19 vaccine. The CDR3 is CASSLAGRATSYEQYF. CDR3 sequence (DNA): TGCGCCAGCAGCTTAGCCGGCAGGGCGACATCCTACGAGCAGTACTTC.